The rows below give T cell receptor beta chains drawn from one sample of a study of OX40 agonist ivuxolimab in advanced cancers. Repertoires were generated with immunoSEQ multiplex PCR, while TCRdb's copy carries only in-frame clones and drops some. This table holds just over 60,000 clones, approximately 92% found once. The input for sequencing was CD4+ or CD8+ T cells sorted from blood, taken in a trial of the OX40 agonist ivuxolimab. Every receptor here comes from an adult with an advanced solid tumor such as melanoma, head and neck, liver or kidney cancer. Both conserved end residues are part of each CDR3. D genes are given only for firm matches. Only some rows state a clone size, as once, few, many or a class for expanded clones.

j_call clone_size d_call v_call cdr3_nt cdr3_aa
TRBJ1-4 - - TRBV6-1 TGTGCCACTGGGTCAGGACAGATAAATGAAAAACTGTTTTTT CATGSGQINEKLFF
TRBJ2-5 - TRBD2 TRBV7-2 TGTGCCAGCAGCTTAGCGAGAGGGCTAGCGGGGGGAGAGACCCAGTACTTC CASSLARGLAGGETQYF
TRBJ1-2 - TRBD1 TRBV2 TGTGCCAGCAGCCGGGACAGCTCCTATGGCTACACCTTC CASSRDSSYGYTF
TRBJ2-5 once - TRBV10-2 TGCGCCAGCAGTGAGGTACTCCAAGAGACCCAGTACTTC CASSEVLQETQYF
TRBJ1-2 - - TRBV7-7 TGTGCTAGCAGCTTAGCTCAGGCGGATGGCTACACCTTC CASSLAQADGYTF
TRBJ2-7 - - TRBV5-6 TGTGCCAGCATCCCCGCAGGAGAGAACGAGCAGTACTTC CASIPAGENEQYF
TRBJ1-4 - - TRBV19 TGTGCCAGTAGTCCAGGGTTCAACAATGAAAAACTGTTTTTT CASSPGFNNEKLFF
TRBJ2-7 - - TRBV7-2 TGTGCCAGCAGCTTAAATGGTCAGTCCTACGAGCAGTACTTC CASSLNGQSYEQYF
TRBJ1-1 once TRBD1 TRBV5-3 TGTGCCAGAAGCTTATTCCCGGGACAGAGGGTGTACGCTTTCTTT CARSLFPGQRVYAFF
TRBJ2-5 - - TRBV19 TGTGCCAGTGGGCGAGGGGAGACCCAGTACTTC CASGRGETQYF
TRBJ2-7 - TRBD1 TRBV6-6 TGTGCCAGCAGCTTCTCCCCGGGACAGGGCTACGAGCAGTACTTC CASSFSPGQGYEQYF
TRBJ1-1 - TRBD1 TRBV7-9 TGTGCCAGCAGCTTCGGTCAGGGGACAGGTTACACTGAAGCTTTCTTT CASSFGQGTGYTEAFF
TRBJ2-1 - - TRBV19 TGTGCCAGTAGTATAGATAGCGGAGGGACCTACAATGAGCAGTTCTTC CASSIDSGGTYNEQFF
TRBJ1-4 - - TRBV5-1 TGCGCCAGCACCAGGGGTCCTAGTAATGAAAAACTGTTTTTT CASTRGPSNEKLFF
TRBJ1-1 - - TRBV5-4 TGTGCCAGCAGCTTGGAGGCACAGGGGAACACTGAAGCTTTCTTT CASSLEAQGNTEAFF
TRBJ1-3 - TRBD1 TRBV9 TGTGCCAGCAGCGCCCCCATGGGGGTCAGGGGGTTGGAAGGAAACACCATATATTTT CASSAPMGVRGLEGNTIYF
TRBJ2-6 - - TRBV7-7 TGTGCCAGCAGCTCTAGTGGTATGCCACAAAGTCGGGCCAACGTCCTGACTTTC CASSSSGMPQSRANVLTF
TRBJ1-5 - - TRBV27 TGTGCCAGCAGTACCCGGGACACTAGTACCATCTTTAACAATCAGCCCCAGCATTTT CASSTRDTSTIFNNQPQHF
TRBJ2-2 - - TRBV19 TGTGCCAGTAGTATTCGGGCAGACCGAACGGGGACCGGGGAGCTGTTTTTT CASSIRADRTGTGELFF
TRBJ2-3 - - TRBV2 TGTGCCAGCAGTGAAGGGCAGGGGCCACGTACGCAGTATTTT CASSEGQGPRTQYF
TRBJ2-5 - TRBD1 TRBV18 TGTGCCAGCTCACCACCGGGACAGAAAGAGACCCAGTACTTC CASSPPGQKETQYF
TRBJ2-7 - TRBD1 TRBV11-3 TGTGCCAGCAGCATCCGGACAGGGGGCGAGCAGTACTTC CASSIRTGGEQYF
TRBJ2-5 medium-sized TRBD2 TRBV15 TGTGCCACCAGCAGCCAAACTAGCGGGCTAGAGACCCAGTACTTC CATSSQTSGLETQYF
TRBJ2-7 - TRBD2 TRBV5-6 TGTGCCAGCAGCTTCAGCGGGGGGGGCTACGAGCAGTACTTC CASSFSGGGYEQYF
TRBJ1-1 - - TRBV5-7 TGTGCCAGCAGGTTTTCCGGGACACCTATTGAAGCTTTCTTT CASRFSGTPIEAFF
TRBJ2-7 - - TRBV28 TGTGCCAGCAGTTTGTTGGGGGGTTACGAGCAGTACTTC CASSLLGGYEQYF
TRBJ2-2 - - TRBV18 TGTGCCAGCTCACCCAACTGGCCGGTGTCCACCGGGGAGCTGTTTTTT CASSPNWPVSTGELFF
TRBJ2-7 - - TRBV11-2 TGTGCCAGCAGCACCCGGATGAGGGGGGGTTACGAGCAGTACTTC CASSTRMRGGYEQYF
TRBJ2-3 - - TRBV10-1 TGCGCCAGCAGTGAGTCCTTCCTAGATACGCAGTATTTT CASSESFLDTQYF
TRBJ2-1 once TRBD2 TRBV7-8 TGTGCCAGCAGCTCAGGGACTAGCGGGAGAGTCTCCTACAATGAGCAGTTCTTC CASSSGTSGRVSYNEQFF
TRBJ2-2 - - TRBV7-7 TGTGCTAGCAGCTTAGAGGCGCCAACCGGGGGATCAAGGGCCGGGGAGCTGTTTTTT CASSLEAPTGGSRAGELFF
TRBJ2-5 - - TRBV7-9 TGTGCCAGCAGCTTAGCGGGAGGACAAGAGACCCAGTACTTC CASSLAGGQETQYF
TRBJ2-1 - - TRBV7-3 TGTGCCAGCAGCTTAGCCGGGATGTCCTACAATGAGCAGTTCTTC CASSLAGMSYNEQFF
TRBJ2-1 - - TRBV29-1 TGCAGCGTTGGACACCGGTCTCCCTACAATGAGCAGTTCTTC CSVGHRSPYNEQFF
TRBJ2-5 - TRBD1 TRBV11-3 TGTGCCAGCAGCAAAACCACCGGGACAGCGACCCAGTACTTC CASSKTTGTATQYF
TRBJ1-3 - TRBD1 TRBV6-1 TGTGCCAGCAGGACAGGGCAACTCTCTGGAAACACCATATATTTT CASRTGQLSGNTIYF
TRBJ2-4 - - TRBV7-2 TGTGCCAGCAGCTTTACCAAAAACATTCAGTACTTC CASSFTKNIQYF
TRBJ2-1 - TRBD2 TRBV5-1 TGCGCCAGCAGCCTCATAGCGGGAGGGCCGCGCGAGCAGTTCTTC CASSLIAGGPREQFF
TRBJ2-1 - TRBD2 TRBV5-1 TGCGCCAGCAGCTTGGTGGCGGGGGGCCCCTACAATGAGCAGTTCTTC CASSLVAGGPYNEQFF
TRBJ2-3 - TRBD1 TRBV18 TGTGCCAGCCGAGAAAGGGGACAGCAAACAGATACGCAGTATTTT CASRERGQQTDTQYF
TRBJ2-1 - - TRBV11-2 TGTGCCAGCAGTAGGGGACTTCAACAGGGACATGAGCAGTTCTTC CASSRGLQQGHEQFF
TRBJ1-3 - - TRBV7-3 TGTGCCGGAATGCCTGGAAACACCATATATTTT CAGMPGNTIYF
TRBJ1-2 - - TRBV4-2 TGTGCCAGCAGCCAAGACAGGGTCCAAACTAACTATGGCTACACCTTC CASSQDRVQTNYGYTF
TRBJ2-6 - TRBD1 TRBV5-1 TGCGCCAGCAGCTTTGGACAGGCTGGGGCCAACGTCCTGACTTTC CASSFGQAGANVLTF
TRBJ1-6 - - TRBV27 TGTGCCAGCAGTTTAGACAGTAGCTCCTATAATTCACCCCTCCACTTT CASSLDSSSYNSPLHF
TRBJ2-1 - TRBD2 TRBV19 TGTGCCAGTAGTACCCCCCCGGGAGGGGCTAGCGGGCCCTATGAGCAGTTCTTC CASSTPPGGASGPYEQFF
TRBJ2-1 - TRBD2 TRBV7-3 TGTGCCAGCAGCGACTCTAGCGGCTCCTACAATGAGCAGTTCTTC CASSDSSGSYNEQFF
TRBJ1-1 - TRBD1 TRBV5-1 TGCGCCAGCAGCTTCCCGGGGACAGCCGGCACTGAAGCTTTCTTT CASSFPGTAGTEAFF
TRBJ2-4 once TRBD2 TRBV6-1 TGTGCCAGCAGTGAAGCGGGGGGGTTTGGGAACATTCAGTACTTC CASSEAGGFGNIQYF
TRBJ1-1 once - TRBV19 TGTGCCAGTACCGAGGACGCACGAGACACTGAAGCTTTCTTT CASTEDARDTEAFF
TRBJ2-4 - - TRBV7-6 TGTGCCAGCAGCTTTGGGGCGACAGGCAAGGACAAAAACATTCAGTACTTC CASSFGATGKDKNIQYF
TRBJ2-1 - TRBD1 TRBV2 TGTGCCAGCGTCCGTGGACAGGGGCGTGAGCAGTTCTTC CASVRGQGREQFF
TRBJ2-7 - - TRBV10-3 TGTGCCATCAGTGATTCGCGGGGTTCCGACGAGCAGTACTTC CAISDSRGSDEQYF
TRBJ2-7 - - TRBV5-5 TGTGCCAGCAGCTTTAGCGGCCAGACCTACGAGCAGTACTTC CASSFSGQTYEQYF
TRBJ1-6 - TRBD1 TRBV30 TGTGCCTGGACGTTCCGGGACAGATTTACTTCACCCCTCCACTTT CAWTFRDRFTSPLHF
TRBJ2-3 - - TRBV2 TGTGCCAGCAGAAGGACGGCGGGCACAGATACGCAGTATTTT CASRRTAGTDTQYF